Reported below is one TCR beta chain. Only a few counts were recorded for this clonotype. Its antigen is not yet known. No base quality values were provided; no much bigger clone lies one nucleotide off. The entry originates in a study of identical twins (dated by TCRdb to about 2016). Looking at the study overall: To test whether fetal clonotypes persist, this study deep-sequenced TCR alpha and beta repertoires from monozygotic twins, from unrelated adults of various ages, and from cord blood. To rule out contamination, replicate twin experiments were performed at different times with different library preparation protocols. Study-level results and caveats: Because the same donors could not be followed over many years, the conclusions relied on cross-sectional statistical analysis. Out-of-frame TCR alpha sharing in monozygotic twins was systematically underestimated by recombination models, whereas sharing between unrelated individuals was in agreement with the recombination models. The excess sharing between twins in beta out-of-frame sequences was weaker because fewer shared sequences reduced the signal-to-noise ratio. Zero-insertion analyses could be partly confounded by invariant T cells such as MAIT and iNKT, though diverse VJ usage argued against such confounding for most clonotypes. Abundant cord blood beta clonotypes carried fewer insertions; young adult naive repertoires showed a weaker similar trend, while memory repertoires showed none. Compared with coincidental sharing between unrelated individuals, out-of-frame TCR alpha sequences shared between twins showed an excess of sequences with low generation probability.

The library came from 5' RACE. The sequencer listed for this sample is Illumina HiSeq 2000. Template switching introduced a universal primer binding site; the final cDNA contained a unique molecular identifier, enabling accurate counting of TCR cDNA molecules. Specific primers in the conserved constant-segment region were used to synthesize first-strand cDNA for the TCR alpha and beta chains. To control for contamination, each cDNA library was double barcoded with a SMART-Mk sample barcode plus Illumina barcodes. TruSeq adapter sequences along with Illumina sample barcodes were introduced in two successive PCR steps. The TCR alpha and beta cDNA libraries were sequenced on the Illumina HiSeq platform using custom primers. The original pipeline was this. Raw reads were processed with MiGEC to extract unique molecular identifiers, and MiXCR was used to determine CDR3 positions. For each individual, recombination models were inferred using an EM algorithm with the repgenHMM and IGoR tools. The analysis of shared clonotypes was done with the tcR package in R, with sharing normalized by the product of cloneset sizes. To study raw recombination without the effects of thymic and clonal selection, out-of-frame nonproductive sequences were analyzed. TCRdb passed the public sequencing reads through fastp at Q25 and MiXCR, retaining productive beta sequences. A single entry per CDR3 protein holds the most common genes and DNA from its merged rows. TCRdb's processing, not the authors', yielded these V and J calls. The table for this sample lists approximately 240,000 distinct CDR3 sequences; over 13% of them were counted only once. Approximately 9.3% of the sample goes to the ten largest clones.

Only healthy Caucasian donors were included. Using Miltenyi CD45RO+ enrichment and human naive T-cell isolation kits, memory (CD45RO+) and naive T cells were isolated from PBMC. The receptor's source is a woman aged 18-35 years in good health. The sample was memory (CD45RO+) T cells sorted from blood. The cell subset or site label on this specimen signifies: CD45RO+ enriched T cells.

This receptor carries the CDR3 CASSLREPTLYGYTF. The nucleotide sequence reads as follows: TGTGCCAGCAGCTTGAGGGAGCCAACGCTTTATGGCTACACCTTC. The sequence is built from TRBV11-2 and TRBJ1-2; the D segment cannot be called with confidence. V lost 3 bases and J lost 5 bases; the stretch between them is 16 bases long. From a lookup of the germline V gene, CDR1 and CDR2 are SGHAT and FQNNGV. There are 15 amino acids in the CDR3, from cysteine to phenylalanine inclusive. CDR3 DNA is the only sequence kept; it has 45 bases, read in frame from the first base.